The clone carrying this TCR beta chain was recorded a few times. Source study methods: 95,638 TCRs per sample was the median, with a range of about 23,224 to 750,000. Via MiXCR, TCRdb re-called the RACE reads, giving one row per CDR3 protein. The V and J calls, along with clone size, are taken from TCRdb and not from the paper's own processing. The table has 300,000 to 350,000 distinct CDR3 sequences, under 8% seen once; the top ten hold 8.4%. Noted time point: patch test 1, 2 weeks after DPC sensitization. The treatment here: therapeutic diphenylcyclopropenone sensitization with weekly scalp DPC. Per the germline V gene, CDR1 is SQVTM and CDR2 is ANQGSEA. V was pared by 6 bases and J by 0 bases, with 9 bases between. This CDR3 contains 14 residues. This entry comes from a study of human T cells and chemical hapten exposure.

V is TRBV29-1 and J is TRBJ2-6; D remains ambiguous. The specimen comprised whole blood, sampled in connection with sensitization to the hapten diphenylcyclopropenone (DPC). The sequence was collected from a woman aged 18-35 years with alopecia areata. Some clones in this sample may be carry-over from other donors' samples. CDR3 nucleotides: TGCAGCGTCTACAGCTTCTCTGGGGCCAACGTCCTGACTTTC. Translating gives CSVYSFSGANVLTF.